Presented here are 8 T cell receptor beta chains from one specimen sequenced in a study of shared clonotypes between healthy human individuals. Libraries were prepared by immunoSEQ multiplex PCR; TCRdb keeps only in-frame clonotypes and omits some of them. Of 90,000 to 150,000 clones listed, approximately 70% were seen once; the top ten hold under 25%. The specimen sequenced was memory CD8+ T cells sorted from blood. Subset of the sample: CD45RO+ cells pooled with CCR7-negative TemRA cells. Source of these receptors: a woman in her 30s in good health.

V gene TRBV7-9 combines with J gene TRBJ2-5; no firm D call. Trimming pared 10 bases from V and 1 base from J, leaving 10 bases between. CDR1 and CDR2 from the germline V gene are SEHNR and FQNEAQ (reference sequence). The CDR3 consists of 12 residues. Written as DNA, the CDR3 is TGTGCCACCCGCCAGAGCCAAGAGACCCAGTACTTC. It encodes CATRQSQETQYF.

This clone was detected only a few times. This same CDR3 is encoded by further DNA sequences in the sample. The chain links TRBV2 to TRBJ1-5, with D possibly matching TRBD1 (6 bases). The CDR3 has 15 residues. Trimming took 1 base from V and 1 from J, leaving 8 bases between them. Germline V gene data show CDR1 as SNHLY and CDR2 as FYNNEI. CDR3 nucleotides: TGTGCCAGCAGTGAAGGGACAGCCAGCAATCAGCCCCAGCATTTT. Translation gives CASSEGTASNQPQHF. Looking up the rest from reference TRBV2 and TRBJ1-5 gives the full variable domain: EPEVTQTPSHQVTQMGQEVILRCVPISNHLYFYWYRQILGQKVEFLVSFYNNEISEKSEIFDDQFSVERPDGSNFTLKIRSTKLEDSAMYFCASSEGTASNQPQHFGDGTRLSIL.

The V gene is TRBV6-5, the J gene TRBJ2-1, with TRBD2 matching 7 bases. The CDR3 covers 16 residues. V lost 4 bases and J lost 6; bases outside the gene matches: 12. The germline gives CDR1 MNHEY, CDR2 SVGAGI. The DNA of the CDR3 is TGTGCCAGCAGTTCAGCGGGGACGGGGTTTATCAATGAGCAGTTCTTC. Amino acids: CASSSAGTGFINEQFF.

The chain recombines TRBV11-3 with TRBJ2-1; 8 bases map to TRBD2. CDR3 size: 13 residues. The V and J ends lost 4 bases and 10 bases, in that order; junction bases with no gene match: 6. The V gene's germline CDR1 is SGHNT and CDR2 YENEEA. CDR3 bases: TGTGCCAGCAGCTCCGGGACTAGAGGCGAGCAGTTCTTC. Translated, it gives CASSSGTRGEQFF. The full variable domain, its missing parts supplied by reference TRBV11-3 and TRBJ2-1, is EAGVVQSPRYKIIEKKQPVAFWCNPISGHNTLYWYLQNLGQGPELLIRYENEEAVDDSQLPKDRFSAERLKGVDSTLKIQPAELGDSAVYLCASSSGTRGEQFFGPGTRLTVL.

Regarding this clone: A much larger clone lies one base from this, so it may be a read error. The rearrangement uses TRBV7-2 and TRBJ2-2, with D possibly TRBD1 on 5 matching bases. V lost 2 bases and J 1 base, leaving 5 bases between the germline ends. The CDR3 runs 14 residues. The germline V gene encodes CDR1 SGHTA and CDR2 FQGNSA. CDR3 sequence: CASSLRGNTGELFF. Written as DNA, the CDR3 is TGTGCCAGCAGCTTAAGGGGGAACACCGGGGAGCTGTTTTTT.

This clone is a singleton in its sample. The chain uses TRBV5-4 and TRBJ1-1, with D maybe TRBD1 (5 bases). The CDR3 is 15 amino acids. Looked up from germline, CDR1 is SGHNT and CDR2 is YYREEE (reference sequence). V lost 0 bases, J lost 0 bases, and 9 bases lay in between. CDR3 protein: CASSLAGAMNTEAFF. Here the CDR3 DNA reads TGTGCCAGCAGCTTGGCCGGGGCGATGAACACTGAAGCTTTCTTT.

Many counts were recorded for this clone. The CDR3 coding sequence is TGTGCCAGCAGTCCACACACGTTAGCGGAAGAGACCCAGTACTTC. Its protein is CASSPHTLAEETQYF. V and J are TRBV2 and TRBJ2-5; a weak D match, TRBD2 (6 bases). Germline CDR1 is SNHLY and CDR2 is FYNNEI. The germline V and J ends were trimmed by 5 bases and 3 bases, with 16 bases remaining between them. The CDR3 covers 15 residues.

The gene calls are TRBV19 and TRBJ1-2; TRBD1 is a possible D gene (6 bases). There are 11 residues in the CDR3. Germline V gene lookup returns CDR1 LNHDA and CDR2 SQIVND (reference sequence). The V end lost 4 bases, the J end lost 7 bases, and 7 bases lay between the germline ends. The CDR3 is CASSKQGGYTF. The CDR3 nucleotides are TGTGCCAGTAGTAAACAGGGTGGCTACACCTTC.